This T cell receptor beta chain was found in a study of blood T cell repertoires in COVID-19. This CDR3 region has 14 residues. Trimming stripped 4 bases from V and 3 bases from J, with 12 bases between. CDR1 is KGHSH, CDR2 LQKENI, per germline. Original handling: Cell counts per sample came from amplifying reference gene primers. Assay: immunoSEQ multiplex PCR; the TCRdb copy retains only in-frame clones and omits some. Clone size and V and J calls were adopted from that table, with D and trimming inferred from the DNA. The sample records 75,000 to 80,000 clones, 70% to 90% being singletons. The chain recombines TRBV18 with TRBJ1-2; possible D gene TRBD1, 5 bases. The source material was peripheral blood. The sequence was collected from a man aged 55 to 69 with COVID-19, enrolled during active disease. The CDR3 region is CASSLNEGDYGYTF. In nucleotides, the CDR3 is TGTGCCAGCTCACTAAACGAAGGGGACTATGGCTACACCTTC.